This T cell receptor (beta chain) emerged from a study of blood T cell repertoires in COVID-19. Trimming removed 6 bases from V and 2 bases from J; junction bases left unmatched: 1. The CDR3 consists of 14 residues. Germline V gives CDR1 LGHDT, CDR2 YNNKEL (reference sequence). Generated by immunoSEQ multiplex PCR, the TCRdb table keeps only in-frame clones and is missing some. The sample lists tens of thousands of clones, about 86% occurring once. This clone occurred once. This TCR derives from a woman older than 75 in a cohort sampled during active or convalescent COVID-19. V usage is TRBV3-1 (or the pseudogene TRBV3-2) and J usage is TRBJ1-3; 10 bases match TRBD1. Input material: peripheral blood. CDR3 protein: CASRDRGTGNTIYF. The CDR3 coding sequence is TGTGCCAGCAGGGACAGGGGGACTGGAAACACCATATATTTT.